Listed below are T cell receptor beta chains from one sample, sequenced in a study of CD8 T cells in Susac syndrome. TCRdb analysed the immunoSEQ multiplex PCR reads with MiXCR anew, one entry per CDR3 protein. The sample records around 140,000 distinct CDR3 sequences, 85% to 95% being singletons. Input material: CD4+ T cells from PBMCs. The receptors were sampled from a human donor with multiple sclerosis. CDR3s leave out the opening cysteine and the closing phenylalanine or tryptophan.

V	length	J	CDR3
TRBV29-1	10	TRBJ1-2	SVVSNNYGYT
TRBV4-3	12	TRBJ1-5	ASSRWPSNQPQH
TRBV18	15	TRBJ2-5	ASSPEQLAGPAGAQY
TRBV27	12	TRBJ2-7	ASSPAGGLYEQY
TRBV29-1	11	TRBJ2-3	SVGGPFTDTQY
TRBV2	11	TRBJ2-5	ASNPDRVETQY
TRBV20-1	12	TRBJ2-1	SARRLAGADEQF
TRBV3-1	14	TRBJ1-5	ASSQVGGLGEGAQH
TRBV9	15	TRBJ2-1	ASSEFQLAGVTNEQF
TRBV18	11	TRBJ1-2	ASSRTGSYGYT
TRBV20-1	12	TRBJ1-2	SGEGVGINYGYT
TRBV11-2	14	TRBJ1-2	ASSLDHRAANYGYT
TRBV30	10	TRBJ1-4	ASLEGNAKLF
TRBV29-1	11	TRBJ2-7	SVGGQGPYEQY
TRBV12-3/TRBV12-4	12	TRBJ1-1	ASRAAGANTEAF
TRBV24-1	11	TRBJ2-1	ATSDGVYNEQF
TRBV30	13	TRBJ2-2	ASDYRRSNTGELF
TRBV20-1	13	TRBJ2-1	SARDPGRSVNEQF
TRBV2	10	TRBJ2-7	ASSDVSYEQY
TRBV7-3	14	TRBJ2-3	ASSRTSGVSTDTQY
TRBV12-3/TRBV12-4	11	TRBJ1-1	ASSRPGITEAF
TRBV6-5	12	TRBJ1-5	ASSGPGFAQPQH
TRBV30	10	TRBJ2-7	AWSALRRMKY
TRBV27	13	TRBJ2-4	ASSLSLNPSNIQY
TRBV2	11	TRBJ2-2	ASRGQATGELF
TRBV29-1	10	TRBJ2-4	SVELVKNIQY
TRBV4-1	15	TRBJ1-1	ASSQGGGHRTHTEAF
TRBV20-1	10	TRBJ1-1	SASGALGEAF
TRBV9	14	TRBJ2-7	ASSVGSNSGTYEQY
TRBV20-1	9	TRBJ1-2	SARDNYGYT
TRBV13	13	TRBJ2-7	ASSLGGQREYQQY
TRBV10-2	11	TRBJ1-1	ASSRSRVTEAF
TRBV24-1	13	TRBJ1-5	ATSDGSYSNQPQH
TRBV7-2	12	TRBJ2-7	ASSPAGGRNEQY
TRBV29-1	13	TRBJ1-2	SVSRKMDRGRGYT
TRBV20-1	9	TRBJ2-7	SARGLYEQY
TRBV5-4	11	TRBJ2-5	ASSQTREETQY
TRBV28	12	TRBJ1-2	ASSPSRGGYGYT
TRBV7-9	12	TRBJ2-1	ASIPQGWSGEQF
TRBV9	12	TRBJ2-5	ASSADPLGETQY
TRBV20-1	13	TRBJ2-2	SASIGRDLAGELF
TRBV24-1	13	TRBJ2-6	ATLGASSGANVLT
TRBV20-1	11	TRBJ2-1	SAQRGAYNEQF
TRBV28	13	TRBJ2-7	ASTKPHGLSYEQY
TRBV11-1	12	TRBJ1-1	ASSLAAGNTEAF
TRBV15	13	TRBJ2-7	ATSRGNQGTYEQY
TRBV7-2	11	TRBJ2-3	ASSPTRQGTQY
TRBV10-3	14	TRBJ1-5	AISESEGAGNQPQH
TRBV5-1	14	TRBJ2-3	ASSLDLASGADTQY
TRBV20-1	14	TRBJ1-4	SARDGGGAANEKLF
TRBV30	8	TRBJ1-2	AFTPGGYT
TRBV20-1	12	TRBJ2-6	SARGGAGANVLT
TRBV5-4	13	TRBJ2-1	ASSPQSGLYNEQF